This T cell receptor (beta chain) was identified during a study of T-cell memory formation after mild COVID-19 (dated by TCRdb to the early 2020s). Study-level background: Most TCR sequence clusters were specific to one of the two donors. T-cell clones expanding and contracting after mild COVID-19 in two donors were tracked by longitudinal TCRalpha and TCRbeta repertoire sequencing. The cohort was made up of two young adult volunteers, one female and one male, who were previously healthy. Here is what the overall study found, with its caveats: The study included only a couple of mild cases, and larger cohorts that include severe cases with pre-infection samples were judged to be necessary. SARS-CoV-2 specificity of the second-wave clones peaking on day 37 was not confirmed. The detection of some responding clones in pre-infection memory suggests that pre-existing cross-reactive memory T cells joined the SARS-CoV-2 response. Contracting CD4+ clones turned up mainly in the CM and EM memory subsets, whereas EMRA was where CD8+ clones were enriched. Balanced CD4/CD8 phenotypes were observed for clones contracting from day 15 to 85, whereas a bias towards CD4+ was observed for a second wave of clones expanding from day 15 to 37.

CDR1 SGHRS and CDR2 YFSETQ are derived from the germline V gene. The CDR3 spans 14 residues, from the cysteine through the phenylalanine. The entry retains the CDR3 DNA only, 42 bases that are in frame from base 1. Ficoll-Paque density gradient centrifugation was used to isolate PBMCs. Sequencing took place on an Illumina NovaSeq 6000. Using 5'RACE with constant-segment primers, TCRalpha and TCRbeta cDNA libraries were constructed, with sample barcodes and unique molecular identifiers added in the process. Trizol reagent was used to extract RNA from every sample. Amplification of the libraries took two PCR steps, and the second step added a second sample barcode plus Illumina TruSeq adapters. Sequencing of the libraries was done on an Illumina NovaSeq, producing 2 x 150 bp paired-end reads. On the study's bioinformatics: Reads were demultiplexed and collapsed into UMI-guided consensus sequences with migec v1.2.7. Using mixcr v2.1.11, the UMI consensuses were aligned to TRA and TRB V and J templates and assembled into clonotypes. Expanded or contracted clonotypes were those called significant by both edgeR and NoisET, with noise models trained on biological replicates. For edgeR calls, the thresholds were a false discovery rate-adjusted p below 0.01 and a log2 fold-change of 1. PCA with hierarchical clustering of max-normalized trajectories of the 1000 most abundant clonotypes was used as exploratory dynamics analysis. Separately sequenced CD4+ and CD8+ repertoires were used to assign a CD4 or CD8 phenotype to each responding clone. TCRdb reworked the public reads: Q25 trimming with fastp, MiXCR clone assembly, productive beta chains retained. Each entry merges the rows of one CDR3 protein and shows their most common DNA and genes. Clone size and V and J calls follow TCRdb, not the original study. Counted in this sample were approximately 290,000 distinct CDR3 sequences; about 15% of them appeared once. Around a fifth of the sample is in the top ten clones.

This clonotype came up a few times. There is no known antigen for this receptor. Compared with germline, one end of the junction differs, possibly owing to a read error. Material for sequencing was PBMCs or a T cell subset sorted from them (not recorded which). This receptor was obtained from a man aged 18 to 29 who had mild COVID-19 (a few samples of this study predate the infection). The sample titles of this study are shuffled in the database, so cell type and time point are left out; the donor was told from shared clones. The V and J segments used are TRBV5-1 and TRBJ1-3, with no confidently assigned D gene. The CDR3 region has the sequence CASSLGYSGNTIYF. The base sequence is TGCGCCAGCAGTTTGGGGTACTCTGGAAACACCATATATTTT.